This TCR beta chain was sequenced in a study of shared clonotypes between healthy human individuals. The study's findings and limits: About 5% was the fraction of naive CD4 clonotypes found shared across several donors.

A note on this clone: Its matching antigen is unknown. This sample also contains other DNA sequences that code for the same CDR3.

Generated by immunoSEQ multiplex PCR, the TCRdb table keeps only in-frame clones and is missing some. Here the sample spans millions of clones, roughly 92% being singletons. The CDR3 has 13 amino acids. Germline CDR1 reads LNHDA; CDR2 reads SQIVND (reference sequence). V was clipped by 3 bases and J by 0 bases, with 5 bases between them. V and J are TRBV19 and TRBJ1-2; unclear D gene. The sequence was collected from a young man in good health. The sample taken for sequencing was naive CD4+ T cells sorted from blood. Regarding subset: CD45RA+ positively selected. CDR3 nucleotide sequence: TGTGCCAGTAGTATCTCGACTAACTATGGCTACACCTTC. It is translated as CASSISTNYGYTF.